This note documents a single T cell receptor (beta chain) sequence. This entry is derived from a study of blood T cell repertoires in COVID-19. J was trimmed by 10 bases and V by 2 bases; bases with no gene match: 11. Germline assignment: CDR1 SNHLY and CDR2 FYNNEI. The CDR3 sequence is 15 residues long. Libraries were prepared by immunoSEQ multiplex PCR; TCRdb keeps only in-frame clonotypes and omits some of them. The sample has about 120,000 clones; 75% to 80% are singletons. The sequence derives from a human donor in a cohort sampled during active COVID-19. The sequencing sample was made of peripheral blood. The V gene is TRBV2, the J gene TRBJ1-1, with TRBD1 matching over 9 bases. The CDR3 loop reads CASSETRDRVVRAFF. CDR3 nucleotide sequence: TGTGCCAGCAGTGAAACCCGGGACAGGGTTGTTCGAGCTTTCTTT.